This TCR beta chain came from a study of tumor-infiltrating lymphocytes in localized non-small cell lung cancer. Generated by immunoSEQ multiplex PCR, the TCRdb table keeps only in-frame clones and is missing some. The repertoire holds approximately 12,000 clones, with 60% to 85% as singletons. J lost 3 bases, V lost 1 base, and 6 bases had no gene match. Germline CDR1 LGHNA, CDR2 YNFKEQ. This CDR3 spans 15 amino acids. Sequencing input: lung tumor tissue. The source is a human donor with non-small cell lung cancer. V usage is TRBV4-2 and J usage is TRBJ2-7; 7 bases align to TRBD2. In DNA form, the CDR3 reads TGTGCCAGCAGCCAAGGGGAGGGAAGGGGCTACGAGCAGTACTTC. Its translation: CASSQGEGRGYEQYF.